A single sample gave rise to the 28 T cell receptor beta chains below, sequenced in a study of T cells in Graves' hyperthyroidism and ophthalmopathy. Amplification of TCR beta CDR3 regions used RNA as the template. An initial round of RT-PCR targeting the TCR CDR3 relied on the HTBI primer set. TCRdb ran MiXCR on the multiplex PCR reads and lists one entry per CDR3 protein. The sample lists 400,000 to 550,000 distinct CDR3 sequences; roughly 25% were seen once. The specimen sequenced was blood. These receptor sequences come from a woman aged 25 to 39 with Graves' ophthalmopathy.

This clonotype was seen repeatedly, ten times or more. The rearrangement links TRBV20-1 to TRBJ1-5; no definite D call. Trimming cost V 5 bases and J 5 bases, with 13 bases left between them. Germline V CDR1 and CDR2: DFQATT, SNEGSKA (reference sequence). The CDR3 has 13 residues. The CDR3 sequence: CSAGTPWDQPQHF. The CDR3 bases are TGCAGTGCTGGAACGCCCTGGGATCAGCCCCAGCATTTT.

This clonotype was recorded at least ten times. The CDR3 spells CASERTGAFTGELFF. In nucleotides, the CDR3 is TGTGCCAGCGAGAGGACAGGGGCCTTCACCGGGGAGCTGTTTTTT. The J gene is TRBJ2-2, the V gene TRBV28, with 9 bases identical to TRBD1. Germline CDR1 is MDHEN and CDR2 is SYDVKM. Germline trimming cut 8 bases from V and 4 bases from J; bases unmatched to any gene: 8. This CDR3 region has 15 residues.

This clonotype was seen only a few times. The CDR3 reads CASSPRAYQETQYF. The CDR3 nucleotides are TGTGCCAGCAGCCCCCGGGCCTACCAAGAGACCCAGTACTTC. V gene TRBV7-9 combines with J gene TRBJ2-5; D ambiguous. Germline V gene sequence: CDR1 SEHNR, CDR2 FQNEAQ (reference sequence). V was shortened by 5 bases and J by 0 bases, with 10 bases between the two germline ends. The CDR3 extends over 14 amino acids.

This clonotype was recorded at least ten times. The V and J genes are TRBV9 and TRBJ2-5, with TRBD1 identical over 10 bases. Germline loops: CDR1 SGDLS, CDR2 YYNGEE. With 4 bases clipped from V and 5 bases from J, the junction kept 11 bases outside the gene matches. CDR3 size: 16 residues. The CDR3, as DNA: TGTGCCAGCAGCTCCCCGGGACAGGGGTTTGAGGAGACCCAGTACTTC. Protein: CASSSPGQGFEETQYF. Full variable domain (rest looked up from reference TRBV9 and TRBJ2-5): DSGVTQTPKHLITATGQRVTLRCSPRSGDLSVYWYQQSLDQGLQFLIQYYNGEERAKGNILERFSAQQFPDLHSELNLSSLELGDSALYFCASSSPGQGFEETQYFGPGTRLLVL.

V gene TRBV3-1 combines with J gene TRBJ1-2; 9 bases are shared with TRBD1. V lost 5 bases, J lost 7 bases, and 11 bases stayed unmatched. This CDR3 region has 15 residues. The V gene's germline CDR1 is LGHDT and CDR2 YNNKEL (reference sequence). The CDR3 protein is CASSGRDREVPGYTF. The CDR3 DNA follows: TGTGCCAGCAGCGGACGGGACAGGGAGGTTCCTGGCTACACCTTC.

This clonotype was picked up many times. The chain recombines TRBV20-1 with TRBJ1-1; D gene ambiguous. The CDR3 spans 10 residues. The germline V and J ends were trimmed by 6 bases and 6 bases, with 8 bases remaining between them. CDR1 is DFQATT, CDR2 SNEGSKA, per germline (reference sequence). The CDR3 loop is CSAPEAEAFF. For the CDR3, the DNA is TGCAGTGCCCCGGAGGCTGAAGCTTTCTTT.

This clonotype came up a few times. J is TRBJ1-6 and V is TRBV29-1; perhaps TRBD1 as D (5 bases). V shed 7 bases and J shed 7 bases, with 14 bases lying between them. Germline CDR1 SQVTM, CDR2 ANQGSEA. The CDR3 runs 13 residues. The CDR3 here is CSAGTDPNSPLHF. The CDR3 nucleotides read TGCAGCGCAGGGACGGACCCCAATTCACCCCTCCACTTT.

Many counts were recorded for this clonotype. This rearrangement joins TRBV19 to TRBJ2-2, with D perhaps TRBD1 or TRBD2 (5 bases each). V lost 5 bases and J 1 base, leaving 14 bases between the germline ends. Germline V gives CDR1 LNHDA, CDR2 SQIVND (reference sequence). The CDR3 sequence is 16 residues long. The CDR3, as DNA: TGTGCCAGTAGTGCTCCCGGGACGGGGAACACCGGGGAGCTGTTTTTT. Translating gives CASSAPGTGNTGELFF.

Here the CDR3 reads CASSHRGLVTEAFF. In DNA, the CDR3 is TGTGCCAGCAGTCACAGGGGGCTAGTCACTGAAGCTTTCTTT. The V gene is TRBV27, the J gene TRBJ1-1, with 9 bases lining up with TRBD1. Germline trimming cut 5 bases from V and 4 bases from J; bases unmatched to any gene: 5. Germline lookup yields CDR1 MNHEY and CDR2 SMNVEV (reference sequence). CDR3 length: 14 residues.

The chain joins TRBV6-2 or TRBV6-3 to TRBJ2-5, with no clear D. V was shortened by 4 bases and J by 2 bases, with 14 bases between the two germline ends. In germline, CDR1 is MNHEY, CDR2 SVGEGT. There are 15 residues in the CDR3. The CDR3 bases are TGTGCCAGCAGTTCCCGTTGGAGTGGGCAAGAGACCCAGTACTTC. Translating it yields CASSSRWSGQETQYF.

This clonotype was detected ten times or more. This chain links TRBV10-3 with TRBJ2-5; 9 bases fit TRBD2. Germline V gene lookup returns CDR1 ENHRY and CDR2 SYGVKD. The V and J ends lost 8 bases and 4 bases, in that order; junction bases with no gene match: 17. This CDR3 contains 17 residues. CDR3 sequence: CAIRAETGTSRGETQYF. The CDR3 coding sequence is TGTGCCATCCGCGCTGAAACCGGGACTAGCAGAGGAGAGACCCAGTACTTC.

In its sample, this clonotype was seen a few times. The CDR3 sequence is CAISVNNQPQHF. For the CDR3, the DNA is TGTGCCATCAGTGTCAACAATCAGCCCCAGCATTTT. The chain has TRBV10-3 and TRBJ1-5; D remains ambiguous. The germline CDR1 and CDR2 sequences are ENHRY and SYGVKD. The CDR3 covers 12 residues. V was clipped by 4 bases and J by 3 bases, with 4 bases between them.

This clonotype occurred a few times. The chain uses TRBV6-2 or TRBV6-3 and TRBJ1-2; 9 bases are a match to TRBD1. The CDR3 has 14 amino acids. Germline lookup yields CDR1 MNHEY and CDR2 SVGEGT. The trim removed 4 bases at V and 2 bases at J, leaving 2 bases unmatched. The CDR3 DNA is TGTGCCAGCAGTTGGACAGGGGCAAACTATGGCTACACCTTC. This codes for CASSWTGANYGYTF.

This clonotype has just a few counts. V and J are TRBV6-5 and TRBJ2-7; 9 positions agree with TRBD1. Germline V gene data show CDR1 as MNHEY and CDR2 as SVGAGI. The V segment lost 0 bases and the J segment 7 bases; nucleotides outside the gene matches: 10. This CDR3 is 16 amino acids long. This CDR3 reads CASSYSRWDRVREQYF. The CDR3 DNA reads TGTGCCAGCAGTTACTCGAGGTGGGACAGGGTTCGGGAGCAGTACTTC.

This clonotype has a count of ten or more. CDR3 nucleotide sequence: TGCAGTGCTGGTAACACTGAAGCTTTCTTT. It is translated as CSAGNTEAFF. The genes are TRBV20-1 and TRBJ1-1; no reliable D call. Between the trimmed V and J ends, which lost 5 bases and 2 bases, there was a span of 3 bases. The germline CDR1 and CDR2 sequences are DFQATT and SNEGSKA (reference sequence). CDR3 length equals 10 residues.

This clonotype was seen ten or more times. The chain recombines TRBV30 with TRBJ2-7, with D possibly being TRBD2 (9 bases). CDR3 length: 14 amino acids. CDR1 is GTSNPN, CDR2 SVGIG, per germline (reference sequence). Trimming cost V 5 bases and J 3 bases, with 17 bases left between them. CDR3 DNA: TGTGCCTGGGCGGGAGGGACAGGCCTCTACGAGCAGTACTTC. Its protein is CAWAGGTGLYEQYF. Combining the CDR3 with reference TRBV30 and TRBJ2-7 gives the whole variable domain SQTIHQWPATLVQPVGSPLSLECTVEGTSNPNLYWYRQAAGRGLQLLFYSVGIGQISSEVPQNLSASRPQDRQFILSSKKLLLSDSGFYLCAWAGGTGLYEQYFGPGTRLTVT.

CDR3 sequence: CASSPGRDEAFF. CDR3 DNA sequence: TGTGCCAGCTCACCAGGCCGGGATGAAGCTTTCTTT. The chain combines TRBV18 with TRBJ1-1; D unresolved. Trimming left V 2 bases short and J 7 bases short, with 8 bases between. The CDR3 loop spans 12 amino acids. Germline V lookup: CDR1 KGHSH, CDR2 LQKENI.

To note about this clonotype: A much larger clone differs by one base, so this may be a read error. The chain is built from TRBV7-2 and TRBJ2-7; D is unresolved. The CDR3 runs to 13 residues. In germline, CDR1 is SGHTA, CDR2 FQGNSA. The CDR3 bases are TGTTCCAGCAGCTCGCGACCCTCCTACGGGCAGTACTTC. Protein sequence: CSSSSRPSYGQYF.

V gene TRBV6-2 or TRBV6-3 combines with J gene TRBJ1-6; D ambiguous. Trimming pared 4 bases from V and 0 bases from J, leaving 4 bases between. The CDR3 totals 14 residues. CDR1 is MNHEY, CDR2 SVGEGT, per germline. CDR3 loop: CASSFASYNSPLHF. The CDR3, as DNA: TGTGCCAGCAGTTTCGCCTCCTATAATTCACCCCTCCACTTT.

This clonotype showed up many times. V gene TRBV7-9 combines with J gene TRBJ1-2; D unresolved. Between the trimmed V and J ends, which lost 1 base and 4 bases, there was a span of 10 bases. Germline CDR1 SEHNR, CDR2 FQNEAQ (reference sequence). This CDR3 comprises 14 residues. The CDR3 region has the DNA TGTGCCAGCAGCTTAGGCCATCAACTCTATGGCTACACCTTC. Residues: CASSLGHQLYGYTF.

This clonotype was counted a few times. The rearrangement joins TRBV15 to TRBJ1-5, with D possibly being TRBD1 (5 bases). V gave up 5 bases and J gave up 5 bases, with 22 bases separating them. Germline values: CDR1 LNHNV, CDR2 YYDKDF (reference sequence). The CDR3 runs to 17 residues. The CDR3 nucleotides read TGTGCCACCAGCCACCCACCCCCGGACACCCTTTATCAGCCCCAGCATTTT. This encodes CATSHPPPDTLYQPQHF.

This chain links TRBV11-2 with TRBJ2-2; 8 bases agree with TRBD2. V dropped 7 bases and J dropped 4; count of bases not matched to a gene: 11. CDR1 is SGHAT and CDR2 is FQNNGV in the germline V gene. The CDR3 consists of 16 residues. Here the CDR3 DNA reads TGTGCCAGCACTGGACCGGGACTAGGTCCCACCGGGGAGCTGTTTTTT. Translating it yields CASTGPGLGPTGELFF.

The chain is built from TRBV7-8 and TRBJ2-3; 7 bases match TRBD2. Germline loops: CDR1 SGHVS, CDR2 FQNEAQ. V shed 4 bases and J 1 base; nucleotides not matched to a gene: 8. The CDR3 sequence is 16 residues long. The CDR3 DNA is TGTGCCAGCAGCTCTAAGCCACGGGGGGGCACAGATACGCAGTATTTT. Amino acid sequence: CASSSKPRGGTDTQYF.

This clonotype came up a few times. CDR3 protein: CSASHGSDSGNTIYF. The CDR3 DNA follows: TGCAGTGCTAGTCATGGCTCCGACTCTGGAAACACCATATATTTT. The chain employs TRBV20-1 and TRBJ1-3, with D uncertain. V lost 3 bases and J lost 0, with 12 bases in between. Germline V gene sequence: CDR1 DFQATT, CDR2 SNEGSKA (reference sequence). CDR3 length equals 15 residues.

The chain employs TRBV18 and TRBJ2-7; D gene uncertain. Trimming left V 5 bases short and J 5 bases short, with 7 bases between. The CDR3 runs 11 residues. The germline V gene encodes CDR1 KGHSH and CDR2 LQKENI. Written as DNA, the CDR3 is TGTGCCAGCTCATCCCAGAACGAGCAGTACTTC. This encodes CASSSQNEQYF.

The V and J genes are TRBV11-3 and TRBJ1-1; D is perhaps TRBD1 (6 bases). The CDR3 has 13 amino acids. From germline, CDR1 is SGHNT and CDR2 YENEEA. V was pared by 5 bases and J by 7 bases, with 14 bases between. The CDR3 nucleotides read TGTGCCAGCAGCAAGGGGGAGGGCTTTGAAGCTTTCTTT. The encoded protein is CASSKGEGFEAFF.

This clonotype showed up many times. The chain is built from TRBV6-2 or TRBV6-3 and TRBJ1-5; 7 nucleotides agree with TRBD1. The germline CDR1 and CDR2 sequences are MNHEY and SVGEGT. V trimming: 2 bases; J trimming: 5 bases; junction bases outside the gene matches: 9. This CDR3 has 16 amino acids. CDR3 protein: CASSYRDSYGDQPQHF. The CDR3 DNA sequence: TGTGCCAGCAGTTACCGGGACAGTTATGGCGATCAGCCCCAGCATTTT.

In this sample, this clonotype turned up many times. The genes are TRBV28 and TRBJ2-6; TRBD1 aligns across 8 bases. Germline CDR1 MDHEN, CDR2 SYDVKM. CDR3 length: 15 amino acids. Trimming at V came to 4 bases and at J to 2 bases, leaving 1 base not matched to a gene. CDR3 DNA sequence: TGTGCCAGCAGTTCACAGGGGGCTGGGGCCAACGTCCTGACTTTC. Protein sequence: CASSSQGAGANVLTF.